This is a list of T cell receptor beta chains from one sample in a study of T cell responses to AZD1222 COVID-19 vaccine. The protocol was immunoSEQ multiplex PCR, while the TCRdb copy is restricted to in-frame clones and leaves out a portion. Of approximately 130,000 clones in the sample, over 75% were seen once. Here the sequenced sample was peripheral blood, taken on day 0 of AZD1222 vaccination. The source is an adult in good health. CDR3s include the opening cysteine and the closing phenylalanine or tryptophan. The D gene is left open where the match is weak. A clone size is listed for some rows: how often the clone was seen (once, few, many), or a class if it is expanded.

>TRBJ2-1|TRBV4-1|once|TRBD2
TGCGCCAGCAGCCAAGGCACCTTAGCGGGACTTGGCAATGAGCAGTTCTTC
CASSQGTLAGLGNEQFF
>TRBJ2-5|TRBV5-8|NA|NA
TGTGCCAGCAGCTTCGGGACGAGGTACCAAGAGACCCAGTACTTC
CASSFGTRYQETQYF
>TRBJ2-5|TRBV12-3/TRBV12-4|NA|NA
TGTGCCAGCAGCTCTAAAGGTTGGGGGGTGATGTACTTC
CASSSKGWGVMYF
>TRBJ1-2|TRBV6-5|NA|TRBD1
TGTGCCAGCAGTTACGTAGGGGGCCGGGGCTATGGCTACACCTTC
CASSYVGGRGYGYTF
>TRBJ2-4|TRBV3-1/TRBV3-2|NA|TRBD2
TGTGCCAGCAGCCAAGTACGGACTAGCGGGGCCAAAAACATTCAGTACTTC
CASSQVRTSGAKNIQYF
>TRBJ2-7|TRBV27|NA|TRBD1
TGTGCCAGCAGTTTAGCCGGGACAGGGGGGTCCTACGAGCAGTACTTC
CASSLAGTGGSYEQYF
>TRBJ1-5|TRBV28|NA|NA
TGTGCCAGCAGTTTACTCCACGGAGGGGGGAATCAGCCCCAGCATTTT
CASSLLHGGGNQPQHF
>TRBJ1-4|TRBV18|NA|NA
TGTGCCAGCTCACCCCAGGGTAATGAAAAACTGTTTTTT
CASSPQGNEKLFF
>TRBJ2-7|TRBV5-1|NA|NA
TGCGCCAGCAGCCTAACTAGCTATTACGAGCAGTACTTC
CASSLTSYYEQYF
>TRBJ1-5|TRBV6-5|NA|NA
TGTGCCAGCAGCCCCACCACAGGCAATCAGCCCCAGCATTTT
CASSPTTGNQPQHF
>TRBJ1-5|TRBV5-1|NA|TRBD1
TGCGCCAGCAGCTTGGATGGACAGGCGAATCAGCCCCAGCATTTT
CASSLDGQANQPQHF
>TRBJ1-1|TRBV2|NA|TRBD1
TGTGCCAGCGGCCGGGACAGGGGCACTGAAGCTTTCTTT
CASGRDRGTEAFF
>TRBJ2-7|TRBV7-2|NA|NA
TGTGCCAGCACGAGGAGCTCCTACGAGCAGTACTTC
CASTRSSYEQYF
>TRBJ1-6|TRBV6-1|NA|NA
TGTGCCAGCAGTGAATCTTTAGGAAATTCACCCCTCCACTTT
CASSESLGNSPLHF
>TRBJ2-1|TRBV30|once|NA
TGTGCCTGGAGCAGGGGACAATTAATCTTC
CAWSRGQLIF
>TRBJ1-4|TRBV29-1|NA|TRBD1
TGCAGCGTTGCCGGGACAGGGGTTGAAAAACTGTTTTTT
CSVAGTGVEKLFF
>TRBJ2-7|TRBV7-2|NA|TRBD2
TGTGCCAGCAGCTTACTCGCTGCTAGCGGGTCCTCTCTCTGGATCGAGCAGTACTTC
CASSLLAASGSSLWIEQYF
>TRBJ2-3|TRBV29-1|NA|NA
TGCAGCGTTTTAGGTCGGGGGAGGGATACGCAGTATTTT
CSVLGRGRDTQYF
>TRBJ1-5|TRBV2|few|TRBD1
TGTGCCAGCAGGAGGGACAGGGTAAGTCGTAATCAGCCCCAGCATTTT
CASRRDRVSRNQPQHF
>TRBJ2-2|TRBV24-1|NA|NA
TGTGCCACCAGTGACCTTACCGCATCGGGCGGCGGGGAGCTGTTTTTT
CATSDLTASGGGELFF
>TRBJ1-3|TRBV5-6|few|NA
TGTGCCAGCAGCTCCAGTACGAGGGACTGGCCGGCAATCTACACCATATATTTT
CASSSSTRDWPAIYTIYF
>TRBJ1-2|TRBV7-2|NA|NA
TGTGCCAGCAGCTTAGGGGGTGGGGGTCCTGGCTACACCTTC
CASSLGGGGPGYTF
>TRBJ2-1|TRBV6-6|once|NA
TGTGCCAGCAGTTACACTCATCCCGGCAACAATGAGCAGTTCTTC
CASSYTHPGNNEQFF
>TRBJ2-1|TRBV28|NA|NA
TGTGCCAGCAGTTATCGGGATGGGCAGTTCTTC
CASSYRDGQFF
>TRBJ2-1|TRBV11-3|NA|TRBD2
TGTGCCAGCAGGCCCGGACTAGCGGGAGATAATGAGCAGTTCTTC
CASRPGLAGDNEQFF
>TRBJ2-3|TRBV4-2|NA|TRBD2
TGTGCCAGCAGCCAAGTCATCGGGACTAGCGGGGGGGAAGATACGCAGTATTTT
CASSQVIGTSGGEDTQYF
>TRBJ1-6|TRBV6-5|NA|NA
TGTGCCAGCAGACCCGACGGTTATTCACCCCTCCACTTT
CASRPDGYSPLHF
>TRBJ2-2|TRBV7-3|few|TRBD2
TGTGCCAGCAGCTTATCGGGAGGGGTCGGGGAGCTGTTTTTT
CASSLSGGVGELFF
>TRBJ2-3|TRBV7-9|NA|NA
TGTGCCAGCAGCTCAACCGGGACCTTCACAGATACGCAGTATTTT
CASSSTGTFTDTQYF
>TRBJ2-5|TRBV27|NA|NA
TGTGCCAGCAGTTTTGAGGCTGGGATAGAGTGTCATCTTGTGGAGACCCAGTACTTC
CASSFEAGIECHLVETQYF
>TRBJ1-6|TRBV27|NA|NA
TGTGCCAGCAGTTTAAGGCCAGGGGTAGGATCACCCCTCCACTTT
CASSLRPGVGSPLHF
>TRBJ1-4|TRBV9|NA|NA
TGTGCCAGCAGCGTTTCCGGGGGTCAACATGAAAAACTGTTTTTT
CASSVSGGQHEKLFF
>TRBJ2-7|TRBV29-1|NA|NA
TGCAGCGTTGCCGTGAACTACGAGCAGTACTTC
CSVAVNYEQYF
>TRBJ2-1|TRBV7-3|NA|TRBD2
TGTGCCAGCAGCTCCTTAGCGGGAGACGGGGCGCGGGAGCAGTTCTTC
CASSSLAGDGAREQFF
>TRBJ2-7|TRBV14|NA|NA
TGTGCCAGCAGCCCAGTCGGAAGTGCTACAGCCGAGCAGTACTTC
CASSPVGSATAEQYF
>TRBJ2-7|TRBV6-5|NA|NA
TGTGCCAGCAGGAAACGGGACTTAACCTACGAGCAGTACTTC
CASRKRDLTYEQYF
>TRBJ1-2|TRBV24-1|NA|NA
TGTGCCACCAGTGATACCCTCCGGTCCCATGGCTACACCTTC
CATSDTLRSHGYTF
>TRBJ1-4|TRBV21-1|NA|NA
TGTGCCAGCTCCGGCAGGGCGGGTGAAAAACTGTTTTTT
CASSGRAGEKLFF
>TRBJ1-1|TRBV12-3/TRBV12-4|NA|NA
TGTGCCAGCGGGTGGACTATGAACACTGAAGCTTTCTTT
CASGWTMNTEAFF
>TRBJ2-7|TRBV7-2|NA|TRBD2
TGTGCCAGCAGCTTAGGACTAGCCGGCGAGCAGTACTTC
CASSLGLAGEQYF
>TRBJ2-7|TRBV11-2|NA|TRBD1
TGTGCCAGCAGCTTATCGGGACAGGGATATGACGAGCAGTACTTC
CASSLSGQGYDEQYF
>TRBJ1-5|TRBV12-5|NA|TRBD1
TGTGCTAGTGGTTTACGCGGGACAGTAAATCAGCCCCAGCATTTT
CASGLRGTVNQPQHF
>TRBJ1-1|TRBV4-3|NA|NA
TGCGCCAGCAGCCAAGTCCAGGGGTTGAACACTGAAGCTTTCTTT
CASSQVQGLNTEAFF
>TRBJ2-3|TRBV4-1|few|TRBD2
TGCGCCAGCAGCCAAGGGCGCCAGCGGGGGGGATGGGATACGCAGTATTTT
CASSQGRQRGGWDTQYF
>TRBJ2-5|TRBV30|NA|NA
TGTGCCTGGGGTCAAGAGACCCAGTACTTC
CAWGQETQYF
>TRBJ1-2|TRBV24-1|NA|NA
TGTGCCACCAGCTCTGGGGAGTTTACCTATGGCTACACCTTC
CATSSGEFTYGYTF
>TRBJ1-2|TRBV21-1|NA|NA
TGTGCCAGCAGCTACGGGATTAACTATGGCTACACCTTC
CASSYGINYGYTF
>TRBJ2-7|TRBV5-1|NA|TRBD1
TGCGCCAGCAGCATAACCGGGACAGACTACGAGCAGTACTTC
CASSITGTDYEQYF
>TRBJ1-2|TRBV29-1|NA|TRBD1
TGCAGCGTTGAAGAGGACAGGCCGGGCTACACCTTC
CSVEEDRPGYTF
>TRBJ1-1|TRBV6-5|NA|NA
TGTGCCAGCAGTTACTTTTTAGAGAACACTGAAGCTTTCTTT
CASSYFLENTEAFF
>TRBJ2-7|TRBV5-1|NA|NA
TGCGCCAGCAGCACGGGGACCACCTACGAGCAGTACTTC
CASSTGTTYEQYF
>TRBJ1-5|TRBV12-3/TRBV12-4|NA|NA
TGTGCCAGCAGTCTCCACAATCAGCCCCAGCATTTT
CASSLHNQPQHF
>TRBJ2-2|TRBV20-1|NA|NA
TGCAGTGTTAGTGTTGGGGGTAGGGACACCGGGGAGCTGTTTTTT
CSVSVGGRDTGELFF
>TRBJ1-4|TRBV5-1|NA|NA
TGCGCCAGCAGCCTGGACGACGGATTTAATGAAAAACTGTTTTTT
CASSLDDGFNEKLFF
>TRBJ2-5|TRBV5-1|NA|NA
TGCGCCAGCAGCTTGGAGATGGGGACCAGGGAGAAGACCCAGTACTTC
CASSLEMGTREKTQYF
>TRBJ1-5|TRBV30|NA|NA
TGTGCCTGGACCTTATGGGGGGCAGATCAGCCCCAGCATTTT
CAWTLWGADQPQHF
>TRBJ1-4|TRBV5-5|NA|TRBD1
TGTGCCAGCAGCCGCGGACAGGGGGATCGTTGGGAAAAACTGTTTTTT
CASSRGQGDRWEKLFF